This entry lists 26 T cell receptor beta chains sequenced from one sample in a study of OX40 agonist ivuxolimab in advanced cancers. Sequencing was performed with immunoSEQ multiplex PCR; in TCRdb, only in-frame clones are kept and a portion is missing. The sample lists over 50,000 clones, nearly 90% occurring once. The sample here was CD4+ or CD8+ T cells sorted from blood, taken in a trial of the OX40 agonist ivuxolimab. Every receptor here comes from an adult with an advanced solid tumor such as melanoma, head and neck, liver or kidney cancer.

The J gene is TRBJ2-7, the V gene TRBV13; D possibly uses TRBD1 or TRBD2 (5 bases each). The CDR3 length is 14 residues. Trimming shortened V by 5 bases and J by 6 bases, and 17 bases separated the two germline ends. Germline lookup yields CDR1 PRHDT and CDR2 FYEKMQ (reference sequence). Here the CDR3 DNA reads TGTGCCAGCAGCCAGGGACGGCCGACCCTCGAGCAGTACTTC. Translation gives CASSQGRPTLEQYF. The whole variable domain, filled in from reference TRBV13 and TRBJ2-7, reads AAGVIQSPRHLIKEKRETATLKCYPIPRHDTVYWYQQGPGQDPQFLISFYEKMQSDKGSIPDRFSAQQFSDYHSELNMSSLELGDSALYFCASSQGRPTLEQYFGPGTRLTVT.

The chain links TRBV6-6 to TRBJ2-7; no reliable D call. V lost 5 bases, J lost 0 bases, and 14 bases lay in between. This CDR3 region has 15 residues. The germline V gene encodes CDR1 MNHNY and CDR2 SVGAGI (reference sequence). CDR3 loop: CASSPDSYSSYEQYF. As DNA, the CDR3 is TGTGCCAGCAGTCCTGACTCCTACTCCTCCTACGAGCAGTACTTC.

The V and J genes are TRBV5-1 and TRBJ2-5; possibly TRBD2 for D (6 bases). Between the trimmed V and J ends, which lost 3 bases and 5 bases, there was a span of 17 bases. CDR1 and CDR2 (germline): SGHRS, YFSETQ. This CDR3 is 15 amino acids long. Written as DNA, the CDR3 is TGCGCCAGCAGCTCGCACGGGGAGGAGCGGGAGACCCAGTACTTC. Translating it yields CASSSHGEERETQYF.

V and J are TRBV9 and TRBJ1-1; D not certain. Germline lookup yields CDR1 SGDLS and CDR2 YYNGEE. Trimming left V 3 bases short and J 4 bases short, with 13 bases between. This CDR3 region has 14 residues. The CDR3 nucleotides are TGTGCCAGCAGCGGCGGAACGGTGGCCACTGAAGCTTTCTTT. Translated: CASSGGTVATEAFF.

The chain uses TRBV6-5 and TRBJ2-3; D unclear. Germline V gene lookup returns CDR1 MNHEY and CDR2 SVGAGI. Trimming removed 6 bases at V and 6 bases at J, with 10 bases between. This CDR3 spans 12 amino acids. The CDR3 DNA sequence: TGTGCCAGCAGCCACCAATCCGATACGCAGTATTTT. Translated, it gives CASSHQSDTQYF.

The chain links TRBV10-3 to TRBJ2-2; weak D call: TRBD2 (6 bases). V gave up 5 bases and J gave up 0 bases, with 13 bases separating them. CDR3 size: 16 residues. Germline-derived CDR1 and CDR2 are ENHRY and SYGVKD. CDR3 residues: CAISSAGTSNTGELFF. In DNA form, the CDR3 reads TGTGCCATCAGTTCCGCCGGGACTTCGAACACCGGGGAGCTGTTTTTT.

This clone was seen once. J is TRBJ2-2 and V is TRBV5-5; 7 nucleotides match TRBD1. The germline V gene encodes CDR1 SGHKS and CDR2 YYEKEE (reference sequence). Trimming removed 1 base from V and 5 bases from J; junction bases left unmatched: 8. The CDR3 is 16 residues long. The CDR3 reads CASSLRQGVGTGELFF. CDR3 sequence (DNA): TGTGCCAGCAGCTTGAGGCAGGGGGTTGGAACCGGGGAGCTGTTTTTT.

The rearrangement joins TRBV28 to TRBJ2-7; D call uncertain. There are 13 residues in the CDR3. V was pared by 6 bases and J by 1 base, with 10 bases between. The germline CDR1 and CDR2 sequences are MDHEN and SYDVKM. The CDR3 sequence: CASRPGRSYEQYF. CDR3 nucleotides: TGTGCCAGCAGGCCGGGCAGATCCTACGAGCAGTACTTC.

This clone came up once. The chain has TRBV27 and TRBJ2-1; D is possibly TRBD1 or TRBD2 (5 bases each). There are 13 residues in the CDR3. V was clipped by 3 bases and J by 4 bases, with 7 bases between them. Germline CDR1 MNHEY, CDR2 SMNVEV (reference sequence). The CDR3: CASSLGDYNEQFF. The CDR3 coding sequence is TGTGCCAGCAGTTTGGGGGATTACAATGAGCAGTTCTTC.

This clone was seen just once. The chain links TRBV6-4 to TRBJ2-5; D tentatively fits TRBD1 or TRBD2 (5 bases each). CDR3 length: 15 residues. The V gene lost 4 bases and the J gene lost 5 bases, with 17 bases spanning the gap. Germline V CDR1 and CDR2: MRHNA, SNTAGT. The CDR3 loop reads CASSGVGESGETQYF. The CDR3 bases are TGTGCCAGCAGTGGGGTGGGGGAGAGTGGGGAGACCCAGTACTTC.

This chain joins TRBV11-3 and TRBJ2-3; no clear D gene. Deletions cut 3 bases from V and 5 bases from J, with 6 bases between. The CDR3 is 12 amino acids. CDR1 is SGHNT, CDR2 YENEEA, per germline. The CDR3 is CASSLSRDTQYF. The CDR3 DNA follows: TGTGCCAGCAGCTTGAGCCGAGATACGCAGTATTTT.

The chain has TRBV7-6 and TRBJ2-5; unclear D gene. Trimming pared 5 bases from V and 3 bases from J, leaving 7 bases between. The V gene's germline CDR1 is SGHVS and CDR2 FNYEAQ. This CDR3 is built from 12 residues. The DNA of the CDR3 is TGTGCCAGCAGCGCAGTAGAAGAGACCCAGTACTTC. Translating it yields CASSAVEETQYF.

The CDR3 DNA is TGTGCCAGCAAAAGCGGGGGGGCTGGAGATACGCAGTATTTT. Encoded protein: CASKSGGAGDTQYF. The J gene is TRBJ2-3, the V gene TRBV28; 10 bases fit TRBD2. This CDR3 has 14 residues. Unmatched junction bases numbered 6, after V lost 7 bases and J lost 5 bases. The V gene's germline CDR1 is MDHEN and CDR2 SYDVKM. Together with reference TRBV28 and TRBJ2-3, the CDR3 gives the full variable domain: DVKVTQSSRYLVKRTGEKVFLECVQDMDHENMFWYRQDPGLGLRLIYFSYDVKMKEKGDIPEGYSVSREKKERFSLILESASTNQTSMYLCASKSGGAGDTQYFGPGTRLTVL.

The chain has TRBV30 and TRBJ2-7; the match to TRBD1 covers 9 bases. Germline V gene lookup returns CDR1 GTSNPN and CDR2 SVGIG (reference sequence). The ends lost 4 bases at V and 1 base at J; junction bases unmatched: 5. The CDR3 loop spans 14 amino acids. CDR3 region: CAWNRGQGSYEQYF. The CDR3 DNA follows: TGTGCCTGGAACCGCGGACAGGGGTCCTACGAGCAGTACTTC.

The CDR3 coding sequence is TGCAGCGTCCGCACTAGCGGGGGATACAATGAGCAGTTCTTC. Protein: CSVRTSGGYNEQFF. This sequence joins TRBV29-1 and TRBJ2-1; TRBD2 matches 11 bases. CDR1 and CDR2 from the germline V gene are SQVTM and ANQGSEA. The CDR3 extends over 14 amino acids. The ends lost 6 bases at V and 4 bases at J; junction bases unmatched: 5.

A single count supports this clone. The CDR3 nucleotides read TGCGCCAGCAGCTTGTCGGGGGAAAATCAGCCCCAGCATTTT. Its translation: CASSLSGENQPQHF. V usage is TRBV5-1 and J usage is TRBJ1-5; D is perhaps TRBD1 (5 bases). Germline lookup yields CDR1 SGHRS and CDR2 YFSETQ. Trimming cost V 1 base and J 4 bases, with 9 bases left between them. The CDR3 extends over 14 amino acids.

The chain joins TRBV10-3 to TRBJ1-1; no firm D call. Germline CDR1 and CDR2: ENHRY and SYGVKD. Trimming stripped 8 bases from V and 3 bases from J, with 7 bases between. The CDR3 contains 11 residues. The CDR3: CAIRRDTEAFF. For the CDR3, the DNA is TGTGCCATCCGTCGGGACACTGAAGCTTTCTTT.

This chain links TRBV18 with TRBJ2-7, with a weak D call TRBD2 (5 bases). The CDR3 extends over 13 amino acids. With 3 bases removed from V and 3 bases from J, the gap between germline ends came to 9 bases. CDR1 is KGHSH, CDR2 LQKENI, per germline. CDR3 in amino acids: CASSPRDDYEQYF. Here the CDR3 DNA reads TGTGCCAGCTCACCTCGGGATGACTACGAGCAGTACTTC.

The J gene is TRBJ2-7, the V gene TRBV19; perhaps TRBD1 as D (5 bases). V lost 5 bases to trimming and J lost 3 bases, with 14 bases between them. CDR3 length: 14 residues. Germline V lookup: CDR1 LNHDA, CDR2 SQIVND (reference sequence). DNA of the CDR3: TGTGCCAGTAGTCTGGGGCCCACAAACTACGAGCAGTACTTC. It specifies CASSLGPTNYEQYF.

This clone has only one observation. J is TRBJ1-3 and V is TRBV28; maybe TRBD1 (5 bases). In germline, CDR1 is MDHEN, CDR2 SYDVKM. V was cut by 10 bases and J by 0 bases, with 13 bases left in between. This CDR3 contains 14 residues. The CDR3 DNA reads TGTGCCACCGACGGGACTGACTCTGGAAACACCATATATTTT. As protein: CATDGTDSGNTIYF.

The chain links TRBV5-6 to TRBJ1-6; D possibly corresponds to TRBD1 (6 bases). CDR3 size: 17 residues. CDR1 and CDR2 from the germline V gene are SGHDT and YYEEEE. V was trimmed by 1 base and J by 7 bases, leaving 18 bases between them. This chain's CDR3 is CASSLLGGGARNSPLHF. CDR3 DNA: TGTGCCAGCAGCTTGCTAGGCGGGGGCGCGCGGAATTCACCCCTCCACTTT.

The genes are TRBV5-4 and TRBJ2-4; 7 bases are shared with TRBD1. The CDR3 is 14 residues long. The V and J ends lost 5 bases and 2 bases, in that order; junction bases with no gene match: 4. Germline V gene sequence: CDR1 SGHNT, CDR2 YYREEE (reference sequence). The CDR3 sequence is CASSIQGTKNIQYF. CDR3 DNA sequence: TGTGCCAGCAGTATACAGGGGACCAAAAACATTCAGTACTTC.

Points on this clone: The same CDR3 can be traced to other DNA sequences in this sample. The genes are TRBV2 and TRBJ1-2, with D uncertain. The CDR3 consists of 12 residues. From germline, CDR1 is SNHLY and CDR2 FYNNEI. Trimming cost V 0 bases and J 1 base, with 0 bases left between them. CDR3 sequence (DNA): TGTGCCAGCAGTGAAGCTAACTATGGCTACACCTTC. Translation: CASSEANYGYTF.

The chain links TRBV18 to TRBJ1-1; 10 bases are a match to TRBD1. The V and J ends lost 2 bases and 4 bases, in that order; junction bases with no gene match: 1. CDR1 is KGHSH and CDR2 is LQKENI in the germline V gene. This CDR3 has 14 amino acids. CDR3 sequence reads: CASSPDRGPTEAFF. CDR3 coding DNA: TGTGCCAGCTCACCAGACAGGGGGCCCACTGAAGCTTTCTTT.

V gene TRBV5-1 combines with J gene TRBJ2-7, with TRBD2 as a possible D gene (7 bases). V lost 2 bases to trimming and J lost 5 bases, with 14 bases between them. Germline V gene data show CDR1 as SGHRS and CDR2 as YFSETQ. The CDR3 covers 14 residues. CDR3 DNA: TGCGCCAGCAGCTTAGGCGGGGGCGGGAACGAGCAGTACTTC. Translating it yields CASSLGGGGNEQYF.

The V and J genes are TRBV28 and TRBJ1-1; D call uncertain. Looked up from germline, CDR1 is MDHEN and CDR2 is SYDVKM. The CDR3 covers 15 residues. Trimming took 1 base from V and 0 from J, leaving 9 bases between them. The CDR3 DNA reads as TGTGCCAGCAGTTTATACGGCAGCATGAACACTGAAGCTTTCTTT. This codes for CASSLYGSMNTEAFF.